These 14 T cell receptor beta chains were all obtained from the same sample, sequenced in a study of blood T cells in healthy people across ages. A second 7 to 11 cycle PCR used barcoded and J-beta primers. TCRdb re-called the 5' RACE reads with MiXCR, one entry per CDR3 protein. The sample shows about 680,000 distinct CDR3 sequences, around 49% of them seen only once. Sequenced input: blood. Every receptor here comes from a woman aged 55-70 years in good health.

The rearrangement joins TRBV21-1 to TRBJ2-5. TRBV21-1 is flagged as a pseudogene. CDR3 size: 13 residues. This CDR3 is CASFPQMGETQYF. The CDR3 DNA sequence: TGTGCCAGTTTTCCTCAGATGGGGGAGACCCAGTACTTC.

This chain connects TRBV11-2 to TRBJ1-1; a possible D gene is TRBD1 (5 bases). In germline, CDR1 is SGHAT, CDR2 FQNNGV. The CDR3 contains 13 residues. Trimming pared 2 bases from V and 5 bases from J, leaving 9 bases between. Here the CDR3 DNA reads TGTGCCAGCAGCTTATCCCGGGGGACTGAAGCTTTCTTT. Protein sequence: CASSLSRGTEAFF. Full variable domain (missing parts from reference TRBV11-2 and TRBJ1-1): EAGVAQSPRYKIIEKRQSVAFWCNPISGHATLYWYQQILGQGPKLLIQFQNNGVVDDSQLPKDRFSAERLKGVDSTLKIQPAKLEDSAVYLCASSLSRGTEAFFGQGTRLTVV.

This clonotype occurred many times. The V call is TRBV29-1, the J call TRBJ2-6; D is unresolved. The CDR3 is 14 residues long. Germline V gives CDR1 SQVTM, CDR2 ANQGSEA. The germline V and J ends were trimmed by 5 bases and 0 bases, with 8 bases remaining between them. For the CDR3, the DNA is TGCAGCGTTATAGGACCCTCTGGGGCCAACGTCCTGACTTTC. Protein: CSVIGPSGANVLTF.

The chain combines TRBV14 with TRBJ1-4; 7 bases map to TRBD1. Looked up from germline, CDR1 is SGHDN and CDR2 is FVKESK. Trimming removed 3 bases from V and 6 bases from J; junction bases left unmatched: 7. There are 15 residues in the CDR3. The CDR3 loop reads CASSHLEGAYEKLFF. The CDR3 nucleotides are TGTGCCAGCAGCCATCTAGAGGGGGCGTATGAAAAACTGTTTTTT.

This clonotype was seen a few times. The rearrangement links TRBV4-3 to TRBJ1-2, with TRBD1 as a possible D gene (6 bases). The CDR3 length is 18 residues. The V end lost 1 base, the J end lost 0 bases, and 18 bases lay between the germline ends. Germline values: CDR1 LGHNA, CDR2 YSLEER. The CDR3: CASSQVVARQATNYGYTF. DNA for the CDR3: TGCGCCAGCAGCCAAGTCGTTGCGCGACAGGCAACTAACTATGGCTACACCTTC.

This clonotype was picked up a small number of times. The V and J genes are TRBV6-5 and TRBJ1-2, with 9 bases aligning to TRBD1. Germline CDR1 and CDR2: MNHEY and SVGAGI. The junction had 6 bases not matched to a gene; V was cut back by 5 bases and J by 8 bases. The CDR3 totals 13 residues. This chain's CDR3 is CASSGRDRDGYTF. As DNA, the CDR3 is TGTGCCAGCAGTGGCCGGGACAGGGACGGCTACACCTTC.

The gene calls are TRBV6-6 and TRBJ1-4; the match to TRBD1 covers 7 bases. Per germline, CDR1 MNHNY and CDR2 SVGAGI (reference sequence). The CDR3 covers 17 residues. The trim removed 2 bases at V and 1 base at J, leaving 7 bases unmatched. This CDR3 is CASSYRAGGGTNEKLFF. The CDR3 DNA sequence: TGTGCCAGCAGTTACAGGGCAGGGGGGGGAACTAATGAAAAACTGTTTTTT.

V gene TRBV7-2 combines with J gene TRBJ2-5; 9 bases align to TRBD1. The J call may be wrong; the DNA end is better matched by TRBJ2-7. Germline V gene sequence: CDR1 SGHTA, CDR2 FQGNSA. The CDR3 has 14 amino acids. The CDR3 DNA is TGTGCCAGCAGCTTAGGGGACAGGGTAAACGAGCAGTACTTC. Its translation: CASSLGDRVNEQYF.

The CDR3 DNA follows: TGTGCCAGCAGCTTAGGCGATAACACTGAAGCTTTCTTT. This codes for CASSLGDNTEAFF. The chain combines TRBV7-9 with TRBJ1-1; D ambiguous. Deletions cut 1 base from V and 2 bases from J, with 5 bases between. Germline V gene sequence: CDR1 SEHNR, CDR2 FQNEAQ (reference sequence). This CDR3 contains 13 residues.

The chain joins TRBV20-1 to TRBJ2-5, with 8 nucleotides matching TRBD2. Near its end, the DNA agrees better with TRBJ2-7, so the J call may be wrong. The CDR3 extends over 15 amino acids. The V gene's germline CDR1 is DFQATT and CDR2 SNEGSKA (reference sequence). The CDR3: CSAREAGAEDYEQYF. The CDR3 DNA is TGCAGTGCTAGAGAAGCGGGAGCAGAGGACTACGAGCAGTACTTC.

This chain joins TRBV14 and TRBJ2-7; D not resolved. Trimming cost V 3 bases and J 2 bases, with 11 bases left between them. The CDR3 has 14 residues. The V gene's germline CDR1 is SGHDN and CDR2 FVKESK. The CDR3 sequence is CASSQLQAPYEQYF. Here the CDR3 DNA reads TGTGCCAGCAGCCAGCTTCAGGCGCCCTACGAGCAGTACTTC.

As concerns this clonotype: One base away lies a much larger clone, so this may be a sequencing read error. This rearrangement joins TRBV11-1 to TRBJ2-3; 8 positions agree with TRBD2. There are 16 residues in the CDR3. Germline loops: CDR1 SGHAT, CDR2 FQDESV (reference sequence). The CDR3 here is CASSLLTSGGTDMQYF. The CDR3 DNA reads TGTGCCAGCAGCCTACTAACTAGCGGAGGCACAGATATGCAGTATTTT.

V gene TRBV28 combines with J gene TRBJ2-1; 8 positions agree with TRBD1. Trimming took 3 bases from V and 3 from J; bases not matched to a gene: 4. The CDR3 is made up of 15 amino acids. Germline CDR1 is MDHEN and CDR2 is SYDVKM. The CDR3 DNA is TGTGCCAGCAGTTTGGAGACAGGGGACTACAATGAGCAGTTCTTC. It specifies CASSLETGDYNEQFF.

This clonotype was recorded a few times. The chain employs TRBV9 and TRBJ2-1; 8 bases are shared with TRBD2. This CDR3 region has 15 residues. V trimming: 4 bases; J trimming: 7 bases; junction bases outside the gene matches: 10. Germline CDR1 is SGDLS and CDR2 is YYNGEE. The CDR3 coding sequence is TGTGCCAGCAGCCTACGGACTGGCGGGAGGAATGAGCAGTTCTTC. It encodes CASSLRTGGRNEQFF.